The 28 T cell receptor beta chains below all came from one sample that was sequenced in a study of vaccination and CD4 T cells after COVID-19. At the Johns Hopkins FTIC core, DNA taken from cultured CD4+ T cells was sequenced by way of the Oncomine TCR Beta short-read assay. TCRdb called the PCR reads again in MiXCR, with one record for every CDR3 protein. The sample lists some 8,200 distinct CDR3 sequences, approximately 70% seen once, with approximately 20% in the top ten. Specified treatment: roughly 10-day PBMC culture with coronavirus spike peptide pools or control peptides (ViraFEST assay). Which antigens these TCRs recognize remains unknown. The sample comprised CD4+ T cells from blood, cultured in vitro. These receptors all come from a human donor who had recovered from COVID-19.

This clonotype came up once. The chain uses TRBV5-1 and TRBJ1-2; D is unclear. V shed 0 bases and J shed 4 bases, with 10 bases lying between them. This CDR3 spans 14 amino acids. Germline V gives CDR1 SGHRS, CDR2 YFSETQ. CDR3 bases: TGCGCCAGCAGCTTGGCCTCTTCGTCCTATGGCTACACCTTC. Translation: CASSLASSSYGYTF.

The chain has TRBV29-1 and TRBJ1-2, with D uncertain. The CDR3 extends over 13 amino acids. CDR1 and CDR2 (germline): SQVTM, ANQGSEA. With 4 bases removed from V and 0 bases from J, the gap between germline ends came to 9 bases. CDR3 amino acids: CSVVSGTNYGYTF. DNA for the CDR3: TGCAGCGTTGTGTCCGGCACTAACTATGGCTACACCTTC.

The rearrangement links TRBV19 to TRBJ2-1, with D perhaps matching TRBD2 (6 bases). Per germline, CDR1 LNHDA and CDR2 SQIVND (reference sequence). This CDR3 spans 14 amino acids. V was cut by 5 bases and J by 2 bases, with 10 bases left in between. CDR3 residues: CASSGTHTYNEQFF. CDR3 DNA: TGTGCCAGTAGTGGGACTCATACCTACAATGAGCAGTTCTTC.

The V call is TRBV2, the J call TRBJ1-5; no definite D call. CDR1 is SNHLY and CDR2 is FYNNEI in the germline V gene. This CDR3 spans 14 amino acids. Between the trimmed V and J ends, which lost 7 bases and 2 bases, there was a span of 12 bases. Here the CDR3 reads CASNRVGGNQPQHF. The CDR3 DNA follows: TGTGCCAGCAATAGAGTCGGTGGCAATCAGCCCCAGCATTTT.

This clonotype was seen a handful of times. The chain uses TRBV20-1 and TRBJ2-7, with D possibly being TRBD1 or TRBD2 (5 bases each). With 6 bases removed from V and 6 bases from J, the gap between germline ends came to 15 bases. CDR1 is DFQATT, CDR2 SNEGSKA, per germline (reference sequence). The CDR3 is made up of 12 amino acids. CDR3 in DNA: TGCAGTGCGACCTCCCTGAGGGGCGAGCAGTACTTC. Protein sequence: CSATSLRGEQYF.

A few counts support this clonotype. J is TRBJ2-5 and V is TRBV20-1; 9 nucleotides align to TRBD2. Germline V gene lookup returns CDR1 DFQATT and CDR2 SNEGSKA (reference sequence). The junction had 8 bases not matched to a gene; V was cut back by 1 base and J by 2 bases. The CDR3 runs 16 residues. The CDR3, as DNA: TGCAGTGCTAGAGTAGAGCGGGGGGTAAGACAAGAGACCCAGTACTTC. It yields the protein CSARVERGVRQETQYF.

The rearrangement joins TRBV7-2 to TRBJ1-1, with unresolved D. The CDR3 runs 13 residues. Germline V gives CDR1 SGHTA, CDR2 FQGNSA. V shed 7 bases and J shed 2 bases, with 11 bases lying between them. Here the CDR3 reads CASTLQTNTEAFF. As DNA, the CDR3 is TGTGCCAGCACTCTACAGACTAACACTGAAGCTTTCTTT.

The gene calls are TRBV15 and TRBJ2-2, with 8 bases lining up with TRBD2. The CDR3 covers 22 residues. The germline gives CDR1 LNHNV, CDR2 YYDKDF (reference sequence). The ends lost 0 bases at V and 1 base at J; junction bases unmatched: 19. The CDR3 region has the DNA TGTGCCACCAGCAGAGATCAAGTGTACGGGGGGGTTGGCAGTGGGAACACCGGGGAGCTGTTTTTT. Its protein is CATSRDQVYGGVGSGNTGELFF.

In its sample, this clonotype ranks as large. The rearrangement uses TRBV6-5 and TRBJ1-1; D ambiguous. The CDR3 runs 14 residues. Trimming shortened V by 2 bases and J by 1 base, and 8 bases separated the two germline ends. Germline V lookup: CDR1 MNHEY, CDR2 SVGAGI. The CDR3 sequence is CASSYADENTEAFF. CDR3 DNA sequence: TGTGCCAGCAGTTACGCAGACGAGAACACTGAAGCTTTCTTT.

The gene calls are TRBV20-1 and TRBJ1-4, with D tentatively TRBD1 (5 bases). Trimming cost V 6 bases and J 6 bases, with 14 bases left between them. The germline CDR1 and CDR2 sequences are DFQATT and SNEGSKA (reference sequence). The CDR3 is 13 residues long. This CDR3 reads CSAPSWGHEKLFF. The CDR3 nucleotides read TGCAGTGCGCCCTCGTGGGGCCATGAAAAACTGTTTTTT.

This rearrangement joins TRBV27 to TRBJ1-6, with D maybe TRBD1 (6 bases). The germline V and J ends were trimmed by 2 bases and 8 bases, with 22 bases remaining between them. The length of the CDR3 is 18 residues. Germline CDR1 reads MNHEY; CDR2 reads SMNVEV (reference sequence). CDR3 in DNA: TGTGCCAGCAGTTTACTTAAGTCGGGACACGTCACAGATTCACCCCTCCACTTT. Its protein product is CASSLLKSGHVTDSPLHF.

Only a few counts were recorded for this clonotype. The CDR3 coding sequence is TGTGCCAGCAGCTCCCTAGTAGGAGCTAGCGGGAAGACAGATACGCAGTATTTT. Residues: CASSSLVGASGKTDTQYF. The chain links TRBV11-2 to TRBJ2-3, with 9 bases fitting TRBD2. Germline V gene data show CDR1 as SGHAT and CDR2 as FQNNGV. There are 18 residues in the CDR3. J was trimmed by 3 bases and V by 4 bases; bases with no gene match: 14.

This clonotype occurred a few times. The chain combines TRBV27 with TRBJ1-5; a possible D gene is TRBD1 (6 bases). This CDR3 is 15 amino acids long. V gave up 5 bases and J gave up 1 base, with 12 bases separating them. Per germline, CDR1 MNHEY and CDR2 SMNVEV (reference sequence). CDR3 sequence reads: CASSPYQGSNQPQHF. The CDR3 DNA follows: TGTGCCAGCAGTCCGTACCAGGGGAGCAATCAGCCCCAGCATTTT.

The chain carries TRBV15 and TRBJ1-1; the D is unclear. CDR1 and CDR2 (germline): LNHNV, YYDKDF (reference sequence). The germline V and J ends were trimmed by 0 bases and 7 bases, with 6 bases remaining between them. This CDR3 is 12 amino acids long. CDR3 DNA sequence: TGTGCCACCAGCAGAGAGCGGAGTGAAGCTTTCTTT. Translating gives CATSRERSEAFF.

This clonotype was seen a few times. The chain carries TRBV7-6 and TRBJ2-5, with D perhaps matching TRBD1 (6 bases). The length of the CDR3 is 16 residues. Trimming removed 5 bases from V and 2 bases from J, with 18 bases in between. Germline CDR1 reads SGHVS; CDR2 reads FNYEAQ. CDR3 protein: CASSKHPDRYQETQYF. The DNA of the CDR3 is TGTGCCAGCAGCAAACACCCGGACAGATATCAAGAGACCCAGTACTTC. The whole variable domain, filled in from reference TRBV7-6 and TRBJ2-5, reads GAGVSQSPRYKVTKRGQDVALRCDPISGHVSLYWYRQALGQGPEFLTYFNYEAQQDKSGLPNDRFSAERPEGSISTLTIQRTEQRDSAMYRCASSKHPDRYQETQYFGPGTRLLVL.

The DNA for the CDR3 is TGTGCCAGTAAAATGACTAGCGGGGGGAGGGGTGCCGGGGAGCTGTTTTTT. It specifies CASKMTSGGRGAGELFF. J is TRBJ2-2 and V is TRBV19; 13 bases map to TRBD2. CDR1 and CDR2 (germline): LNHDA, SQIVND (reference sequence). J gave up 6 bases and V 7 bases, and 11 bases lay outside the gene matches. This CDR3 is 17 amino acids long.

The V call is TRBV19, the J call TRBJ1-5; TRBD1 agrees at 7 bases. The germline CDR1 and CDR2 sequences are LNHDA and SQIVND (reference sequence). The CDR3 runs 12 residues. V lost 5 bases, J lost 9 bases, and 4 bases stayed unmatched. This CDR3 reads CASSWGQRPQHF. The CDR3 nucleotides read TGTGCCAGTAGTTGGGGACAGAGGCCCCAGCATTTT.

The chain couples TRBV20-1 to TRBJ2-5; D assignment may be TRBD1 or TRBD2 (5 bases each). Per the germline V gene, CDR1 is DFQATT and CDR2 is SNEGSKA (reference sequence). The CDR3 spans 15 residues. The ends were cut back, 2 bases at V and 4 bases at J, with 17 bases in the middle. This CDR3 is CSARRFQGEGETQYF. The CDR3, as DNA: TGCAGTGCTAGAAGGTTCCAGGGTGAGGGAGAGACCCAGTACTTC.

The chain couples TRBV27 to TRBJ2-3; 7 nucleotides align to TRBD2. CDR3 length: 17 residues. Losses at the gene ends were 5 bases for V and 1 base for J; bases not matched to a gene: 12. CDR1 is MNHEY, CDR2 SMNVEV, per germline (reference sequence). The CDR3 loop reads CASSEYGTTEGTDTQYF. As DNA, the CDR3 is TGTGCCAGCAGTGAATACGGGACTACCGAAGGCACAGATACGCAGTATTTT.

V and J are TRBV28 and TRBJ2-2; D is unclear. In germline, CDR1 is MDHEN, CDR2 SYDVKM. Trimming left V 6 bases short and J 0 bases short, with 20 bases between. This CDR3 region has 18 residues. The DNA for the CDR3 is TGTGCCAGCAGCTACCTCTCAGGTGTGGGATCGAACACCGGGGAGCTGTTTTTT. This translates into CASSYLSGVGSNTGELFF.

V usage is TRBV7-9 and J usage is TRBJ2-1; 13 nucleotides agree with TRBD2. The CDR3 sequence is 14 residues long. Trimming cost V 6 bases and J 15 bases; bases outside gene matches: 11. Germline V gives CDR1 SEHNR, CDR2 FQNEAQ (reference sequence). CDR3 loop: CASSQMTSGRNLFF. CDR3 nucleotide sequence: TGTGCCAGCAGTCAAATGACTAGCGGGAGGAACCTGTTCTTC.

This clonotype was observed a handful of times. The chain is built from TRBV20-1 and TRBJ2-3; 10 nucleotides line up with TRBD2. The CDR3 sequence is 17 residues long. V dropped 2 bases and J dropped 2; count of bases not matched to a gene: 10. CDR1 and CDR2 from the germline V gene are DFQATT and SNEGSKA (reference sequence). CDR3 sequence reads: CSARTIPSGGITDTQYF. The CDR3 nucleotides are TGCAGTGCTAGAACTATACCTAGCGGGGGAATCACAGATACGCAGTATTTT.

The rearrangement uses TRBV7-9 and TRBJ1-6; 9 bases map to TRBD1. V gave up 5 bases and J gave up 6 bases; unmatched junction bases: 11. The CDR3 is 17 amino acids. Germline CDR1 reads SEHNR; CDR2 reads FQNEAQ (reference sequence). CDR3 loop: CASSGPGQGRFNSPLHF. The CDR3 DNA reads as TGTGCCAGCAGCGGGCCGGGACAGGGCCGCTTTAATTCACCCCTCCACTTT.

The chain is built from TRBV7-2 and TRBJ1-5; no reliable D call. The ends were cut back, 5 bases at V and 4 bases at J, with 6 bases in the middle. The CDR3 sequence is 12 residues long. Germline V gene data show CDR1 as SGHTA and CDR2 as FQGNSA. For the CDR3, the DNA is TGTGCCAGCAGCATGTTAAATCAGCCCCAGCATTTT. Its protein is CASSMLNQPQHF.

The chain links TRBV4-1 to TRBJ2-5; D remains unclear. This CDR3 is built from 13 residues. Germline V gene sequence: CDR1 MGHRA, CDR2 YSYEKL. V lost 5 bases and J lost 5, with 12 bases in between. Here the CDR3 reads CASSRMVGETQYF. As DNA, the CDR3 is TGCGCCAGCAGCAGGATGGTGGGGGAGACCCAGTACTTC.

This chain connects TRBV6-5 to TRBJ1-5; D ambiguous. The germline V gene has CDR1 MNHEY and CDR2 SVGAGI. CDR3 size: 13 residues. V lost 0 bases and J 3 bases, leaving 3 bases between the germline ends. CDR3 nucleotide sequence: TGTGCCAGCAGTTACTCGCCCAATCAGCCCCAGCATTTT. Translating it yields CASSYSPNQPQHF.

The rearrangement uses TRBV5-4 and TRBJ1-1; D is unresolved. The CDR3 totals 14 residues. Germline CDR1 SGHNT, CDR2 YYREEE (reference sequence). Trimming left V 4 bases short and J 5 bases short, with 15 bases between. The CDR3 loop is CASSPYVGGTEAFF. For the CDR3, the DNA is TGTGCCAGCAGCCCCTATGTGGGAGGTACTGAAGCTTTCTTT.

This chain links TRBV5-7 with TRBJ1-5; D is uncertain. TRBV5-7 is noted as an ORF with a role that remains uncertain. The CDR3 runs to 16 residues. The V gene lost 2 bases and the J gene lost 3 bases, with 15 bases spanning the gap. The CDR3 region has the DNA TGTGCCAGCAGCTTCCGGATCCCGGGTCTCAATCAGCCCCAGCATTTT. Its translation: CASSFRIPGLNQPQHF.